The clone carrying this TCR beta chain showed up just a few times. Specified time point: pre-sensitization, week 0. The treatment was: therapeutic diphenylcyclopropenone sensitization with weekly scalp DPC. Patch tests were applied only after blood draws. Alopecia patients between 18 and 70 years old and suitable for DPC were used as donors. MiXCR, run by TCRdb on the RACE reads, gives a single entry per CDR3 protein. The sample shows 120,000 or so distinct CDR3 sequences, roughly 13% of them seen only once. These data come from a study of human T cells and chemical hapten exposure. For the study at large: There were weekly diphenylcyclopropenone doses to the scalp for patients throughout the roughly 22-week study. Patch tests containing 0.01% DPC, applied to the upper back, were read at 6 days.

Germline V lookup: CDR1 MDHEN, CDR2 SYDVKM. The germline V and J ends were trimmed by 5 bases and 6 bases, with 10 bases remaining between them. The CDR3 length is 12 residues. The chain links TRBV28 to TRBJ1-2, with D perhaps matching TRBD1 (6 bases). This TCR was sampled from a woman between 18 and 30 years old with alopecia areata. Some clones in this sample may be carry-over from other donors' samples. Sequenced here: whole blood, sampled in connection with sensitization to the hapten diphenylcyclopropenone (DPC). The CDR3 protein is CASSTGYDGYTF. CDR3 bases: TGTGCCAGCAGTACAGGGTACGATGGCTACACCTTC.